This T cell receptor beta chain appears in the sequencing data of a study of blood T cell repertoires in COVID-19. Study information: Spain, Italy and the United States supplied samples that represented acute and convalescent COVID-19.

Only in-frame clones appear in the TCRdb table, and some are missing; sequencing was by immunoSEQ multiplex PCR. The sample lists some 400,000 clones; 80% to 90% were seen once. Participant-given clinical history determined each cohort assignment. Cohort 3 recovery required two negative PCRs, clearance, or symptom resolution. CDR3 size: 15 residues. Germline loops: CDR1 SGHVS, CDR2 FNYEAQ. The V gene lost 2 bases and the J gene lost 0 bases, with 8 bases spanning the gap. The rearrangement links TRBV7-6 to TRBJ2-1; D gene unclear. This sequence was found in a man aged 25 to 40 who had recovered from COVID-19. The material sequenced was PBMCs or T cells enriched from blood (not recorded which). The CDR3 protein is CASSLTLSSYNEQFF. CDR3 nucleotides: TGTGCCAGCAGCTTAACTCTGAGCTCCTACAATGAGCAGTTCTTC.